Below, 4 T cell receptor beta chains from the same sample are listed, as sequenced in a study of blood T cell repertoires in COVID-19 (dated by TCRdb to about 2020). Preparation of the library involved the immunoSEQ multiplex PCR assay. Not all clones reach the TCRdb copy of this immuneACCESS table, which keeps in-frame sequences only. Checked studies attribute under half of the gap to unresolved V genes and leave the rest unexplained. For this sample the table gives 150,000 to 200,000 clones, of which roughly nine tenths were detected only once. The ten largest make up approximately 2.1% of the sample. Material: peripheral blood. Receptors were obtained from a young man who had recovered from COVID-19.

The V gene is TRBV10-2, the J gene TRBJ2-7; tentatively, D is TRBD2 (6 bases). This CDR3 spans 14 amino acids. CDR1 and CDR2 from the germline V gene are WSHSY and SAAADI. V lost 8 bases and J lost 2, with 16 bases in between. CDR3 protein: CASLRAGYAYEQYF. The CDR3 region has the DNA TGCGCCAGCCTAAGGGCGGGATACGCCTACGAGCAGTACTTC.

This clone was counted only a few times. Other DNA sequences of this sample code for an identical CDR3. This sequence joins TRBV6-2 or TRBV6-3 and TRBJ2-7; the D is unclear. V was pared by 6 bases and J by 2 bases, with 5 bases between. Per the germline V gene, CDR1 is MNHEY and CDR2 is SVGEGT. This CDR3 has 11 amino acids. The DNA of the CDR3 is TGTGCCAGCAGCACAACCTACGAGCAGTACTTC. Its protein product is CASSTTYEQYF.

The chain joins TRBV4-1 to TRBJ2-7; 7 nucleotides match TRBD1. V lost 3 bases, J lost 3 bases, and 11 bases stayed unmatched. The germline V gene has CDR1 MGHRA and CDR2 YSYEKL. The CDR3 totals 16 residues. CDR3 region: CASSHNPDRQNYEQYF. The CDR3 coding sequence is TGCGCCAGCAGCCACAACCCGGACAGGCAAAACTACGAGCAGTACTTC.

This chain joins TRBV5-1 and TRBJ2-7; 7 bases line up with TRBD1. The CDR3 spans 15 residues. Germline loops: CDR1 SGHRS, CDR2 YFSETQ. The ends lost 2 bases at V and 2 bases at J; junction bases unmatched: 7. The CDR3 loop reads CASSFTGASPYEQYF. CDR3 coding DNA: TGCGCCAGCAGCTTCACAGGGGCCTCCCCCTACGAGCAGTACTTC.